This T cell receptor beta chain was recovered during a study of cytotoxic CD8 clonotypes in ibrutinib-treated CLL. The data were produced by immunoSEQ multiplex PCR, yet TCRdb's version contains in-frame clones alone and is incomplete. The repertoire holds a few hundred thousand clones, with around four fifths as singletons. V was cut by 3 bases and J by 2 bases, with 17 bases left in between. The CDR3 has 17 residues. Germline V gene data show CDR1 as LNHDA and CDR2 as SQIVND (reference sequence). The specimen was PBMCs, collected before ibrutinib treatment. The J gene is TRBJ2-1, the V gene TRBV19; D is possibly TRBD1 (5 bases). This receptor was identified in a human donor with chronic lymphocytic leukemia. This CDR3 reads CASSMYGQGKAYNEQFF. The CDR3 nucleotides read TGTGCCAGTAGTATGTACGGGCAGGGTAAGGCCTACAATGAGCAGTTCTTC.